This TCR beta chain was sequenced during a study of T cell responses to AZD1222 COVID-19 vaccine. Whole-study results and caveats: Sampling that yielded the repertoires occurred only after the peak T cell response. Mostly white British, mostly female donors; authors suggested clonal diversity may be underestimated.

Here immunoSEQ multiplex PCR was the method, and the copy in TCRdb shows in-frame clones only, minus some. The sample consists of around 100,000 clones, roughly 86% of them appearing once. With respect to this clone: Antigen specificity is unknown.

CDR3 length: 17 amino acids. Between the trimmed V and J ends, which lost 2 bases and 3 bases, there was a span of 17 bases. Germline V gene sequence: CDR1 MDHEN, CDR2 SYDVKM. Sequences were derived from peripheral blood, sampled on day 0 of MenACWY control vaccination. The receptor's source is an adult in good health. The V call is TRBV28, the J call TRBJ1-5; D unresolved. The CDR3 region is CASSLTASGPINQPQHF. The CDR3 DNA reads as TGTGCCAGCAGTTTAACAGCGTCGGGCCCAATCAATCAGCCCCAGCATTTT.